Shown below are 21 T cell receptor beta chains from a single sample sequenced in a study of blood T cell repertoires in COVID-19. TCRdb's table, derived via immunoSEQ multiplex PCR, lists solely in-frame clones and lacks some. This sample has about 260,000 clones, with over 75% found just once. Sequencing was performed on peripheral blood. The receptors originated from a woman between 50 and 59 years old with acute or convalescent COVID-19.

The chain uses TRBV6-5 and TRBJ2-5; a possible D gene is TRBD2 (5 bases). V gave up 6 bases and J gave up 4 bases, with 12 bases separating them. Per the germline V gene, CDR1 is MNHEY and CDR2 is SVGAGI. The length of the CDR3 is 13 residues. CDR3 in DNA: TGTGCCAGCAGCCCCACTAGTATAGAGACCCAGTACTTC. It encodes CASSPTSIETQYF.

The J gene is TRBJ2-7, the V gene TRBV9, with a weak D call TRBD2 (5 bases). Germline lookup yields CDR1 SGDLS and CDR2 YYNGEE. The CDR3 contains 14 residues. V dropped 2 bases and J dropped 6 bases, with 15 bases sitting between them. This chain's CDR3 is CASSVRDYSSEQYF. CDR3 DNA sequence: TGTGCCAGCAGCGTCCGGGATTATTCATCCGAGCAGTACTTC.

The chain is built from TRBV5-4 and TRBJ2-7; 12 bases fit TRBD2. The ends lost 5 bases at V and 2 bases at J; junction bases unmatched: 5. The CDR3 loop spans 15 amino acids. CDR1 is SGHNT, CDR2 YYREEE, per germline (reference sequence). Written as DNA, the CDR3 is TGTGCCAGCAGTAGGGGACTAGCGGGCACCTACGAGCAGTACTTC. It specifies CASSRGLAGTYEQYF. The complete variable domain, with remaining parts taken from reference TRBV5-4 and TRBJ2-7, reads ETGVTQSPTHLIKTRGQQVTLRCSSQSGHNTVSWYQQALGQGPQFIFQYYREEENGRGNFPPRFSGLQFPNYSSELNVNALELDDSALYLCASSRGLAGTYEQYFGPGTRLTVT.

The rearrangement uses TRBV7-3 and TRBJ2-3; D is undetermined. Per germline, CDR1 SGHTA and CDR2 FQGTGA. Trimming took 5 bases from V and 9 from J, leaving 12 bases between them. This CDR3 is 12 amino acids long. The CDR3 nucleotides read TGTGCCAGCAGCCCCAACGGAGACACGCAGTATTTT. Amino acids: CASSPNGDTQYF.

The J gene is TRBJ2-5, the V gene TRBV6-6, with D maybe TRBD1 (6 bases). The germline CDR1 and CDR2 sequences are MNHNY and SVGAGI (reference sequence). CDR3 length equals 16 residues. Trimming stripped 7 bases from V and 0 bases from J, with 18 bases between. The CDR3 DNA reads TGTGCCAGCACCTATTCCGGGACATTGTACCAAGAGACCCAGTACTTC. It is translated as CASTYSGTLYQETQYF.

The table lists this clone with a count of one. Here the CDR3 reads CASSGAGRSSYEQYF. The CDR3 DNA follows: TGTGCCAGCAGTGGCGCGGGGAGAAGCTCCTACGAGCAGTACTTC. J is TRBJ2-7 and V is TRBV25-1; possibly TRBD2 for D (6 bases). Per the germline V gene, CDR1 is MGHDK and CDR2 is SYGVNS. V lost 4 bases to trimming and J lost 0 bases, with 13 bases between them. The CDR3 runs 15 residues.

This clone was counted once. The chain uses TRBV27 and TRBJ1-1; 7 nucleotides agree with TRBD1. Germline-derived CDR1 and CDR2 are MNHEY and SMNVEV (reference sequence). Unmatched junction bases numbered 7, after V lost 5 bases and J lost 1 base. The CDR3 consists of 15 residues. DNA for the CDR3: TGTGCCAGCAGTGGCGGTTACAGGGGGAACACTGAAGCTTTCTTT. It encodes CASSGGYRGNTEAFF.

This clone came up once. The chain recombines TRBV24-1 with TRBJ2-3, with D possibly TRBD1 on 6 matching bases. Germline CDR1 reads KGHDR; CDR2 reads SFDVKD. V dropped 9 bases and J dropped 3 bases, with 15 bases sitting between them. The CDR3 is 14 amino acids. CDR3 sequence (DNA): TGTGCCACCGCAGGGGTAGATCGGACAGATACGCAGTATTTT. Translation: CATAGVDRTDTQYF.

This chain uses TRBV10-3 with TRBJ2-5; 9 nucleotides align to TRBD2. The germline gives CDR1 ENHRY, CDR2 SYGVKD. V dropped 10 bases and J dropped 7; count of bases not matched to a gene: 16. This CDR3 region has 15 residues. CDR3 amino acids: CATTPSGTPGGTQYF. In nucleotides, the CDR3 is TGTGCCACCACACCTAGCGGGACCCCGGGGGGGACCCAGTACTTC.

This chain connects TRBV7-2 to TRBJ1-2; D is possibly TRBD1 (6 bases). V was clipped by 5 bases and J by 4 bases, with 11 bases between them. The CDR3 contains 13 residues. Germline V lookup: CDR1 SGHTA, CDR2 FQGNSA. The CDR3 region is CASSVTGTYGYTF. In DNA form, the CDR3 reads TGTGCCAGCAGCGTCACAGGGACCTATGGCTACACCTTC.

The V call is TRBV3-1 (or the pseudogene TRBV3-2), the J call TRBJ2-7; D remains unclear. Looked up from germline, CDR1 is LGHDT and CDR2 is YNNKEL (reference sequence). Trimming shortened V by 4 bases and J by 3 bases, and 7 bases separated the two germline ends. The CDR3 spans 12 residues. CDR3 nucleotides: TGTGCCAGCAGCCTACAGTACTACGAGCAGTACTTC. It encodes CASSLQYYEQYF.

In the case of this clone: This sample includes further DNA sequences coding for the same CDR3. The CDR3 sequence is CASSLAGVSYEQYF. In DNA form, the CDR3 reads TGTGCCAGCAGCTTAGCGGGAGTCTCTTACGAGCAGTACTTC. J is TRBJ2-7 and V is TRBV7-2; D is possibly TRBD2 (5 bases). Per the germline V gene, CDR1 is SGHTA and CDR2 is FQGNSA. V shed 0 bases and J shed 4 bases, with 10 bases lying between them. There are 14 residues in the CDR3.

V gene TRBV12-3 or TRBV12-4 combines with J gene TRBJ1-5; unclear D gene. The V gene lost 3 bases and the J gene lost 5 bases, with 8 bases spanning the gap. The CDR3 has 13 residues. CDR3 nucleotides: TGTGCCAGCAGTTTTAGTGATTATCAGCCCCAGCATTTT. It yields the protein CASSFSDYQPQHF.

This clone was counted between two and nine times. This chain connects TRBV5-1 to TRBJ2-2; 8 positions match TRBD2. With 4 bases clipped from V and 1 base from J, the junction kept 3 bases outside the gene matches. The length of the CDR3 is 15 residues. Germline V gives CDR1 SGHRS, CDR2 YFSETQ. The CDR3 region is CASSPTSGNTGELFF. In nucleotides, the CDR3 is TGCGCCAGCAGCCCCACTAGCGGGAACACCGGGGAGCTGTTTTTT.

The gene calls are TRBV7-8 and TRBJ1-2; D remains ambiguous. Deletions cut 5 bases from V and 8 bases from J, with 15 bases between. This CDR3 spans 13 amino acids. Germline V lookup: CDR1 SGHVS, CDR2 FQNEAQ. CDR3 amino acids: CASSPGEGQGYTF. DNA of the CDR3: TGTGCCAGCAGCCCCGGGGAGGGTCAAGGCTACACCTTC. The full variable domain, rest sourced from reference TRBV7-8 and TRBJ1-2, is GAGVSQSPRYKVAKRGQDVALRCDPISGHVSLFWYQQALGQGPEFLTYFQNEAQLDKSGLPSDRFFAERPEGSVSTLKIQRTQQEDSAVYLCASSPGEGQGYTFGSGTRLTVV.

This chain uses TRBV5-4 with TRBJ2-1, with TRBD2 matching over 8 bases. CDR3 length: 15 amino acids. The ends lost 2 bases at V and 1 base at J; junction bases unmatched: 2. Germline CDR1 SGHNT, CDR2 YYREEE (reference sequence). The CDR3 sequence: CASSLAGVSYNEQFF. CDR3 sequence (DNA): TGTGCCAGCAGCTTAGCGGGAGTTTCCTACAATGAGCAGTTCTTC.

CDR3 sequence (DNA): TGTGCCAGCAGCCTTCACGGGGAGGGATACTCCTACGAGCAGTACTTC. It translates to CASSLHGEGYSYEQYF. The chain uses TRBV14 and TRBJ2-7; 7 bases match TRBD2. The CDR3 totals 16 residues. Germline loops: CDR1 SGHDN, CDR2 FVKESK. J was trimmed by 0 bases and V by 4 bases; bases with no gene match: 9.

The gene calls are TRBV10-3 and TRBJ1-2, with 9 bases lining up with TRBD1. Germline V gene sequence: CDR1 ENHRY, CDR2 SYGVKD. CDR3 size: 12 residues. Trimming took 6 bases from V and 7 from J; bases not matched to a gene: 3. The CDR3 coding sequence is TGTGCCATCAGGGACAGGGGTGGTGGCTACACCTTC. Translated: CAIRDRGGGYTF.

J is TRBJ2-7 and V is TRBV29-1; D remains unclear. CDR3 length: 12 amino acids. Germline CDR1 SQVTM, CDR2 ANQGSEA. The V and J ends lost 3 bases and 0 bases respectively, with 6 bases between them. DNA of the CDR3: TGCAGCGTTGATGGCAGCTCCTACGAGCAGTACTTC. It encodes CSVDGSSYEQYF.

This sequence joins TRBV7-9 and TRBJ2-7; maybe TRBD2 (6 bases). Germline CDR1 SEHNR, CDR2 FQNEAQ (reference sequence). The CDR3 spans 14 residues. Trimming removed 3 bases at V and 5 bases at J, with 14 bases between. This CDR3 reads CASSLTGVVDEQYF. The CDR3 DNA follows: TGTGCCAGCAGCTTGACGGGGGTGGTCGACGAGCAGTACTTC.

CDR3 in DNA: TGCGCCAGCAGCCAAGATCTAATAATGAGATGGGACAGACACTATGGCTACACCTTC. It specifies CASSQDLIMRWDRHYGYTF. The chain joins TRBV4-1 to TRBJ1-2, with 7 bases identical to TRBD1. The germline V gene encodes CDR1 MGHRA and CDR2 YSYEKL. CDR3 length: 19 amino acids. V was pared by 0 bases and J by 3 bases, with 16 bases of the junction left unmatched.